This is a list of T cell receptor beta chains from one sample in a study of shared clonotypes between healthy human individuals. Clones were sequenced by immunoSEQ multiplex PCR, and TCRdb holds only the in-frame ones, with some missing. The repertoire has 2,500,000 or so clones, 80% to 95% of them found once; the top ten carry more than 0.35%. Sequencing was done on a sample of naive CD4+ T cells from PBMCs. The receptors were gathered from a man between 18 and 35 years old in good health. Some clones in this sample may be carry-over from other donors' samples. CDR3s leave out the opening cysteine and the closing phenylalanine or tryptophan. Rows give clone size only sometimes, using once, few, many, or a class for an expanded clone.

J gene: TRBJ2-2
V gene: TRBV30
clone size: NA
CDR3 protein: AWGANTGELF

J gene: TRBJ1-4
V gene: TRBV7-9
clone size: NA
CDR3 protein: ASSYTGPLGIVKLF

J gene: TRBJ2-1
V gene: TRBV28
clone size: NA
CDR3 protein: ASSLSSGTIYNEQF

J gene: TRBJ2-2
V gene: TRBV2
clone size: NA
CDR3 protein: ASGPGQGETGELF

J gene: TRBJ2-7
V gene: TRBV12-2
clone size: NA
CDR3 protein: ASRPQSSGSEQY

J gene: TRBJ2-7
V gene: TRBV11-3
clone size: NA
CDR3 protein: ASSQPVRGPSSYEQY

J gene: TRBJ2-1
V gene: TRBV5-1
clone size: NA
CDR3 protein: ASSLTTFPYNEQF

J gene: TRBJ2-3
V gene: TRBV29-1
clone size: NA
CDR3 protein: SVSGPTDTQY

J gene: TRBJ1-4
V gene: TRBV4-1
clone size: NA
CDR3 protein: ASSPDRWNEKLF

J gene: TRBJ2-7
V gene: TRBV18
clone size: NA
CDR3 protein: ASSPTSSAYEQY

J gene: TRBJ2-7
V gene: TRBV5-1
clone size: once
CDR3 protein: ASSRGGQGSYEQY

J gene: TRBJ1-2
V gene: TRBV27
clone size: NA
CDR3 protein: ASSEMGQGANGYT

J gene: TRBJ2-3
V gene: TRBV5-1
clone size: NA
CDR3 protein: ASSLGRGRTDTQY

J gene: TRBJ2-2
V gene: TRBV27
clone size: NA
CDR3 protein: ASSGWAGGELF

J gene: TRBJ2-5
V gene: TRBV10-3
clone size: NA
CDR3 protein: AISESAEETQY

J gene: TRBJ2-7
V gene: TRBV2
clone size: once
CDR3 protein: ASSEVGPGPSIEQY

J gene: TRBJ2-3
V gene: TRBV7-3
clone size: few
CDR3 protein: ASSFGLAGFTDTQY

J gene: TRBJ1-1
V gene: TRBV5-1
clone size: few
CDR3 protein: ASSRTGLPEAF

J gene: TRBJ2-7
V gene: TRBV11-2
clone size: NA
CDR3 protein: ASSFSGRVGLYEQY

J gene: TRBJ1-1
V gene: TRBV2
clone size: NA
CDR3 protein: ASRVAGATEAF

J gene: TRBJ2-7
V gene: TRBV5-1
clone size: NA
CDR3 protein: ASSLAGQPSYEQY

J gene: TRBJ2-7
V gene: TRBV2
clone size: NA
CDR3 protein: ASTSSETAYEQY